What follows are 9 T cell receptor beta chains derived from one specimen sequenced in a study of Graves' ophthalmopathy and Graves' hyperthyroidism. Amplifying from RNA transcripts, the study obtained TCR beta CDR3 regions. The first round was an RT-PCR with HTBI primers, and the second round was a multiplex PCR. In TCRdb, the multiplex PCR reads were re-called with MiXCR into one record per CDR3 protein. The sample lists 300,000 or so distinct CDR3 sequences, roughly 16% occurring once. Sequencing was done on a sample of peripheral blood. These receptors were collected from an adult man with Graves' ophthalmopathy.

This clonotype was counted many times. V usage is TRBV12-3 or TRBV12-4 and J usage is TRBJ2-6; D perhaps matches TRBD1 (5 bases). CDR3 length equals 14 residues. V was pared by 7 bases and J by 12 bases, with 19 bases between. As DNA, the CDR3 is TGTGCCAGCACCCCACGGGCAGGGCTTTCCGTCCTGACTTTC. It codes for CASTPRAGLSVLTF.

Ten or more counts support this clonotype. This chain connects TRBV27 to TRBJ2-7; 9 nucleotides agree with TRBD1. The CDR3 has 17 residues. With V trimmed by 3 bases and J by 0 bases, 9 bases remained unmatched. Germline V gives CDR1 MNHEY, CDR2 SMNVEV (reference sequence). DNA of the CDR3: TGTGCCAGCAGTTTCCTACTACCGGGACAGGGCTCCTACGAGCAGTACTTC. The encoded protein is CASSFLLPGQGSYEQYF.

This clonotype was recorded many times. The CDR3 bases are TGTGCCAGCTCACCCCGGGACGGATCTAACTATGGCTACACCTTC. This translates into CASSPRDGSNYGYTF. The V and J genes are TRBV18 and TRBJ1-2; a possible D gene is TRBD1 (5 bases). Trimming took 3 bases from V and 0 from J, leaving 11 bases between them. This CDR3 region has 15 residues. Per germline, CDR1 KGHSH and CDR2 LQKENI.

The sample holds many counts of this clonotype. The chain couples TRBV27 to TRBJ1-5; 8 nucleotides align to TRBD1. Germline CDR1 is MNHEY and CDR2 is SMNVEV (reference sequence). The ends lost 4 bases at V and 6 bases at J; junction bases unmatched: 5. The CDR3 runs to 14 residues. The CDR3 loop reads CASSWTGSGQPQHF. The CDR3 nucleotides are TGTGCCAGCAGTTGGACAGGGAGTGGTCAGCCCCAGCATTTT.

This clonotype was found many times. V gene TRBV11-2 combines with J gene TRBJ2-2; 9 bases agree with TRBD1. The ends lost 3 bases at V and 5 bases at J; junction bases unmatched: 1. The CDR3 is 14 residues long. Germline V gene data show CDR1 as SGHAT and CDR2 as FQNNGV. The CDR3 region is CASSFGQGTGELFF. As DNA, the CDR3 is TGTGCCAGCAGCTTCGGACAGGGGACCGGGGAGCTGTTTTTT. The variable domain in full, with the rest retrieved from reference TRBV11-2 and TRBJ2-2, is EAGVAQSPRYKIIEKRQSVAFWCNPISGHATLYWYQQILGQGPKLLIQFQNNGVVDDSQLPKDRFSAERLKGVDSTLKIQPAKLEDSAVYLCASSFGQGTGELFFGEGSRLTVL.

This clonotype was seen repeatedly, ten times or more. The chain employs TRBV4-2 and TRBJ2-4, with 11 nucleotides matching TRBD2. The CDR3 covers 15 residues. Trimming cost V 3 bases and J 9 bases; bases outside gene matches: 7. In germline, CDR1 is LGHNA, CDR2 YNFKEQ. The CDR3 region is CASSQGPGLAGIQYF. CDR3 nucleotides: TGTGCCAGCAGCCAGGGGCCTGGACTAGCGGGCATTCAGTACTTC.

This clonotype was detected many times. In DNA form, the CDR3 reads TGTGCCAGCAGTTACGGGGGACAGGGCGGTCAGCCCCAGCATTTT. Its translation is CASSYGGQGGQPQHF. The chain couples TRBV6-2 or TRBV6-3 to TRBJ1-5; 9 bases line up with TRBD1. The V and J ends lost 2 bases and 6 bases, in that order; junction bases with no gene match: 5. The CDR3 runs to 15 residues. Germline V CDR1 and CDR2: MNHEY, SVGEGT.

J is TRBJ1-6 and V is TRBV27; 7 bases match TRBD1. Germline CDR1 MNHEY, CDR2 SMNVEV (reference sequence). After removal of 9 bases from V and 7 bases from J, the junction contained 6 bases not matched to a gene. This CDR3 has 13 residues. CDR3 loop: CASSTGLNSPLHF. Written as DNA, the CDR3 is TGTGCCAGTTCGACAGGGTTAAATTCACCCCTCCACTTT.

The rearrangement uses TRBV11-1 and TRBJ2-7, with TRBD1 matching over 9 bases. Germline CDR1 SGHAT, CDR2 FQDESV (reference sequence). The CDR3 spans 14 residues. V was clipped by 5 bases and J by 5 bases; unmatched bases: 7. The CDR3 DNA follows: TGTGCCAGCAGCACCGGGACAGGGCCGAACGAGCAGTACTTC. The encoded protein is CASSTGTGPNEQYF. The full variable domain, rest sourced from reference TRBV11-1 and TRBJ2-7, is EAEVAQSPRYKITEKSQAVAFWCDPISGHATLYWYRQILGQGPELLVQFQDESVVDDSQLPKDRFSAERLKGVDSTLKIQPAELGDSAMYLCASSTGTGPNEQYFGPGTRLTVT.